What follows are 31 T cell receptor beta chains derived from one specimen sequenced in a study of T cell responses to AZD1222 COVID-19 vaccine. The method was immunoSEQ multiplex PCR; TCRdb's version includes in-frame clones alone and lacks a portion of them. The sample has some 120,000 clones, roughly nine tenths seen once; the top ten hold approximately 10%. The sequencing used peripheral blood, collected on day 0 of AZD1222 vaccination. These TCRs come from an adult in good health.

The chain is built from TRBV9 and TRBJ2-5, with 7 bases identical to TRBD2. The CDR3 contains 16 residues. Germline CDR1 is SGDLS and CDR2 is YYNGEE. V lost 0 bases to trimming and J lost 5 bases; unmatched junction nucleotides: 10. The CDR3 here is CASSVDGGSLGETQYF. The CDR3 region has the DNA TGTGCCAGCAGCGTAGACGGCGGGAGCCTTGGGGAGACCCAGTACTTC. The complete variable domain, with remaining parts taken from reference TRBV9 and TRBJ2-5, reads DSGVTQTPKHLITATGQRVTLRCSPRSGDLSVYWYQQSLDQGLQFLIQYYNGEERAKGNILERFSAQQFPDLHSELNLSSLELGDSALYFCASSVDGGSLGETQYFGPGTRLLVL.

DNA of the CDR3: TGTGCCAGCAGCTTGGCGGGGGCAGTCAGTGGAAACACCATATATTTT. This gives the protein CASSLAGAVSGNTIYF. The V call is TRBV5-6, the J call TRBJ1-3; tentative D call: TRBD1 (6 bases). Germline CDR1 and CDR2: SGHDT and YYEEEE. Trimming stripped 0 bases from V and 3 bases from J, with 13 bases between. The length of the CDR3 is 16 residues.

This clone occurred once. The V call is TRBV5-1, the J call TRBJ2-5; a weak D match, TRBD1 (5 bases). The CDR3 spans 16 residues. V dropped 0 bases and J dropped 5 bases, with 17 bases sitting between them. Germline assignment: CDR1 SGHRS and CDR2 YFSETQ. The CDR3 DNA sequence: TGCGCCAGCAGCTTGGGGGTACAGGCGATGGGGGAGACCCAGTACTTC. It specifies CASSLGVQAMGETQYF.

The V call is TRBV2, the J call TRBJ2-2; a possible D gene is TRBD1 (6 bases). The germline V gene encodes CDR1 SNHLY and CDR2 FYNNEI. The V gene lost 7 bases and the J gene lost 0 bases, with 12 bases spanning the gap. There are 15 residues in the CDR3. This CDR3 is CASNAWGPNTGELFF. In DNA form, the CDR3 reads TGTGCCAGCAATGCCTGGGGGCCGAACACCGGGGAGCTGTTTTTT.

The rearrangement joins TRBV5-1 to TRBJ2-3, with no clear D. The ends were cut back, 1 base at V and 3 bases at J, with 9 bases in the middle. Germline CDR1 reads SGHRS; CDR2 reads YFSETQ. This CDR3 has 14 residues. CDR3 sequence reads: CASSLLGTTDTQYF. The CDR3 DNA sequence: TGCGCCAGCAGCTTGTTAGGCACAACAGATACGCAGTATTTT. Using reference TRBV5-1 and TRBJ2-3 for the parts outside the CDR3, the full variable domain is KAGVTQTPRYLIKTRGQQVTLSCSPISGHRSVSWYQQTPGQGLQFLFEYFSETQRNKGNFPGRFSGRQFSNSRSEMNVSTLELGDSALYLCASSLLGTTDTQYFGPGTRLTVL.

The chain is built from TRBV3-1 (or the pseudogene TRBV3-2) and TRBJ2-5, with 8 bases fitting TRBD2. With 4 bases clipped from V and 4 bases from J, the junction kept 5 bases outside the gene matches. The CDR3 runs 14 residues. CDR1 LGHDT and CDR2 YNNKEL come from the germline V gene (reference sequence). The CDR3 region has the DNA TGTGCCAGCAGCCGCCGGACTAGCCGAGAGACCCAGTACTTC. Protein: CASSRRTSRETQYF.

The CDR3 here is CASSSRTSGSPRGELFF. CDR3 nucleotides: TGTGCCAGCAGTTCTCGGACTAGCGGGAGCCCGAGGGGGGAGCTGTTTTTT. This chain connects TRBV5-5 to TRBJ2-2; 13 positions match TRBD2. The germline gives CDR1 SGHKS, CDR2 YYEKEE (reference sequence). CDR3 length: 17 residues. J was trimmed by 8 bases and V by 5 bases; bases with no gene match: 12. The variable domain in full, completed from reference TRBV5-5 and TRBJ2-2, reads DAGVTQSPTHLIKTRGQQVTLRCSPISGHKSVSWYQQVLGQGPQFIFQYYEKEERGRGNFPDRFSARQFPNYSSELNVNALLLGDSALYLCASSSRTSGSPRGELFFGEGSRLTVL.

The J gene is TRBJ1-2, the V gene TRBV18; D gene uncertain. This CDR3 region has 10 residues. The ends were cut back, 5 bases at V and 8 bases at J, with 6 bases in the middle. CDR1 KGHSH and CDR2 LQKENI come from the germline V gene. CDR3: CASSGNGYTF. The CDR3 nucleotides read TGTGCCAGCTCAGGGAACGGCTACACCTTC.

The sample holds one count of this clone. CDR3 DNA: TGTGCCAGCTGGAGGGGGAATGGCTACACCTTC. Amino acid sequence: CASWRGNGYTF. The rearrangement uses TRBV28 and TRBJ1-2; D is perhaps TRBD1 (6 bases). CDR1 is MDHEN, CDR2 SYDVKM, per germline. The CDR3 length is 11 residues. V lost 8 bases and J lost 6, with 10 bases in between.

This clone was recorded once. This sequence joins TRBV10-3 and TRBJ2-7; a weak D match, TRBD1 (6 bases). The CDR3 spans 14 residues. Germline values: CDR1 ENHRY, CDR2 SYGVKD. The V gene lost 2 bases and the J gene lost 4 bases, with 12 bases spanning the gap. CDR3 sequence: CAISEGQSSYEQYF. The DNA of the CDR3 is TGTGCCATCAGTGAGGGACAGAGTTCGTACGAGCAGTACTTC.

The table lists this clone with a count of one. The rearrangement joins TRBV2 to TRBJ1-5; no firm D call. The CDR3 consists of 12 residues. The germline CDR1 and CDR2 sequences are SNHLY and FYNNEI. The V gene lost 7 bases and the J gene lost 9 bases, with 13 bases spanning the gap. The chain's CDR3 is CASTEGSGPQHF. The CDR3 DNA reads TGTGCCAGCACCGAAGGGTCCGGGCCCCAGCATTTT.

The V and J genes are TRBV10-2 and TRBJ2-5; 7 bases map to TRBD1. The CDR3 extends over 13 amino acids. Per germline, CDR1 WSHSY and CDR2 SAAADI. The J segment lost 3 bases and the V segment lost 9 bases, leaving 7 bases of the junction unmatched. The CDR3 DNA reads as TGCGCCAGTAGGGCTACAGGGGAAGAGACCCAGTACTTC. As protein: CASRATGEETQYF.

The chain is built from TRBV6-1 and TRBJ2-5; D unresolved. CDR1 and CDR2 from the germline V gene are MNHNS and SASEGT. Deletions cut 2 bases from V and 1 base from J, with 11 bases between. The CDR3 runs to 15 residues. CDR3 DNA: TGTGCCAGCAGTGAAAGGGCAGGCCGCCAAGAGACCCAGTACTTC. It encodes CASSERAGRQETQYF.

The gene calls are TRBV9 and TRBJ1-6; D is possibly TRBD1 (5 bases). The germline V gene encodes CDR1 SGDLS and CDR2 YYNGEE. V was shortened by 3 bases and J by 9 bases, with 16 bases between the two germline ends. The CDR3 loop spans 15 amino acids. The CDR3 loop reads CASSAEQGRRSPLHF. CDR3 sequence (DNA): TGTGCCAGCAGCGCGGAGCAGGGTCGACGTTCACCCCTCCACTTT.

The chain recombines TRBV5-5 with TRBJ2-3; D gene ambiguous. The germline V gene has CDR1 SGHKS and CDR2 YYEKEE (reference sequence). This CDR3 is 13 amino acids long. The V gene lost 4 bases and the J gene lost 5 bases, with 11 bases spanning the gap. In DNA form, the CDR3 reads TGTGCCAGCAGCCCCCCGGCGGTAGATACGCAGTATTTT. As protein: CASSPPAVDTQYF.

This sequence joins TRBV27 and TRBJ1-3; the D is unclear. The CDR3 is made up of 13 amino acids. Trimming took 5 bases from V and 10 from J, leaving 15 bases between them. The germline gives CDR1 MNHEY, CDR2 SMNVEV (reference sequence). This CDR3 is CASSHRRSSTIYF. The CDR3 DNA is TGTGCCAGCAGTCACCGACGGAGTTCGACCATATATTTT.

The chain has TRBV19 and TRBJ1-3; 9 nucleotides align to TRBD1. V trimming: 7 bases; J trimming: 4 bases; junction bases outside the gene matches: 11. The CDR3 is made up of 16 amino acids. From germline, CDR1 is LNHDA and CDR2 SQIVND (reference sequence). The CDR3 loop is CASKKEGTGTGNTIYF. CDR3 in DNA: TGTGCCAGTAAAAAGGAAGGGACAGGGACAGGAAACACCATATATTTT.

Concerning this clone itself: Other DNA sequences within the sample encode an identical CDR3. The rearrangement uses TRBV11-3 and TRBJ2-7, with TRBD1 matching over 9 bases. V dropped 5 bases and J dropped 4; count of bases not matched to a gene: 3. The CDR3 has 13 amino acids. Germline CDR1 and CDR2: SGHNT and YENEEA. The CDR3 loop is CASSLQGAYEQYF. CDR3 sequence (DNA): TGTGCCAGCAGCCTACAGGGGGCTTACGAGCAGTACTTC. Filled out from reference TRBV11-3 and TRBJ2-7, the complete variable domain reads EAGVVQSPRYKIIEKKQPVAFWCNPISGHNTLYWYLQNLGQGPELLIRYENEEAVDDSQLPKDRFSAERLKGVDSTLKIQPAELGDSAVYLCASSLQGAYEQYFGPGTRLTVT.

The chain carries TRBV6-5 and TRBJ2-5; possibly TRBD2 for D (6 bases). The length of the CDR3 is 15 residues. CDR1 and CDR2 from the germline V gene are MNHEY and SVGAGI. V lost 4 bases, J lost 0 bases, and 12 bases lay in between. The CDR3 region has the DNA TGTGCCAGCAGTTCTGTGCGGGACGACCAAGAGACCCAGTACTTC. Its translation is CASSSVRDDQETQYF.

The chain joins TRBV30 to TRBJ2-1; 11 nucleotides agree with TRBD2. This CDR3 has 14 amino acids. Germline V gene lookup returns CDR1 GTSNPN and CDR2 SVGIG (reference sequence). The ends lost 5 bases at V and 7 bases at J; junction bases unmatched: 7. The CDR3 DNA follows: TGTGCCTGGGTAGCGGGAGGGGCGGGAAATGAGCAGTTCTTC. It specifies CAWVAGGAGNEQFF.

The genes are TRBV19 and TRBJ2-5; possible D gene TRBD2, 5 bases. This CDR3 comprises 14 residues. The germline gives CDR1 LNHDA, CDR2 SQIVND (reference sequence). Between the trimmed V and J ends, which lost 1 base and 4 bases, there was a span of 10 bases. DNA for the CDR3: TGTGCCAGTAGTATAGGGGTAGGGAGAGAGACCCAGTACTTC. Translating gives CASSIGVGRETQYF.

The chain recombines TRBV27 with TRBJ1-1; no firm D call. The germline V gene encodes CDR1 MNHEY and CDR2 SMNVEV (reference sequence). Trimming shortened V by 6 bases and J by 2 bases, and 10 bases separated the two germline ends. This CDR3 has 13 amino acids. The chain's CDR3 is CASRNVINTEAFF. The CDR3 bases are TGTGCCAGCAGGAACGTAATTAACACTGAAGCTTTCTTT.

This rearrangement joins TRBV30 to TRBJ2-7; possibly TRBD2 for D (6 bases). V was cut by 6 bases and J by 6 bases, with 18 bases left in between. This CDR3 spans 13 amino acids. Germline values: CDR1 GTSNPN, CDR2 SVGIG (reference sequence). This CDR3 is CACGLTHESEQYF. In DNA form, the CDR3 reads TGTGCCTGCGGACTAACCCATGAGTCCGAGCAGTACTTC.

This chain uses TRBV29-1 with TRBJ1-1, with D perhaps matching TRBD1 (6 bases). The CDR3 is 15 residues long. Germline lookup yields CDR1 SQVTM and CDR2 ANQGSEA. Deletions cut 7 bases from V and 3 bases from J, with 21 bases between. CDR3: CSASLKGDLYTEAFF. The CDR3 DNA is TGCAGCGCCTCCCTGAAGGGGGATTTGTACACTGAAGCTTTCTTT.

V usage is TRBV19 and J usage is TRBJ1-5; 7 bases fit TRBD1. Germline CDR1 is LNHDA and CDR2 is SQIVND (reference sequence). J lost 6 bases, V lost 7 bases, and 9 bases had no gene match. This CDR3 has 14 residues. For the CDR3, the DNA is TGTGCCAGTATGGGGTTAGGGGGCACTCAGCCCCAGCATTTT. Its protein product is CASMGLGGTQPQHF.

This clone has only one observation. V gene TRBV28 combines with J gene TRBJ2-2; D gene unclear. Germline V CDR1 and CDR2: MDHEN, SYDVKM. Deletions cut 2 bases from V and 5 bases from J, with 9 bases between. The CDR3 has 14 amino acids. The CDR3 loop is CASSLVGSTGELFF. The CDR3 DNA sequence: TGTGCCAGCAGTTTAGTGGGGTCGACCGGGGAGCTGTTTTTT.

The chain uses TRBV12-5 and TRBJ1-1; D ambiguous. CDR1 and CDR2 (germline): LGHNT, FRNRAP. V dropped 5 bases and J dropped 0 bases, with 7 bases sitting between them. This CDR3 contains 13 residues. CDR3 nucleotides: TGTGCTAGTGGTACGGCTATGAACACTGAAGCTTTCTTT. It codes for CASGTAMNTEAFF.

This chain uses TRBV2 with TRBJ2-1; tentatively, D is TRBD1 or TRBD2 (6 bases each). CDR1 and CDR2 (germline): SNHLY, FYNNEI. This CDR3 contains 18 residues. Deletions cut 2 bases from V and 2 bases from J, with 19 bases between. The chain's CDR3 is CASSESGSWGATYNEQFF. The CDR3 bases are TGTGCCAGCAGTGAAAGCGGATCCTGGGGGGCAACCTACAATGAGCAGTTCTTC.

V usage is TRBV2 and J usage is TRBJ1-2; 8 nucleotides line up with TRBD1. Germline trimming cut 1 base from V and 3 bases from J; bases unmatched to any gene: 4. Germline lookup yields CDR1 SNHLY and CDR2 FYNNEI. This CDR3 has 15 residues. DNA of the CDR3: TGTGCCAGCAGTGAAGGAGCGACAGGGGACTATGGCTACACCTTC. Translating gives CASSEGATGDYGYTF.

The chain recombines TRBV5-1 with TRBJ2-2; a possible D gene is TRBD1 (6 bases). Germline lookup yields CDR1 SGHRS and CDR2 YFSETQ. The CDR3 consists of 15 residues. The germline V and J ends were trimmed by 0 bases and 7 bases, with 13 bases remaining between them. As DNA, the CDR3 is TGCGCCAGCAGCTTGGCCGGCAGGGGTAACGGGGAGCTGTTTTTT. Translation: CASSLAGRGNGELFF. Drawing the rest from reference TRBV5-1 and TRBJ2-2, the complete variable domain is KAGVTQTPRYLIKTRGQQVTLSCSPISGHRSVSWYQQTPGQGLQFLFEYFSETQRNKGNFPGRFSGRQFSNSRSEMNVSTLELGDSALYLCASSLAGRGNGELFFGEGSRLTVL.

The chain uses TRBV6-5 and TRBJ2-3; D gene unclear. CDR3 length: 12 residues. V lost 6 bases, J lost 4 bases, and 8 bases lay in between. The germline V gene has CDR1 MNHEY and CDR2 SVGAGI. The CDR3 coding sequence is TGTGCCAGCAGGCCGAGGCCAGATACGCAGTATTTT. It yields the protein CASRPRPDTQYF.